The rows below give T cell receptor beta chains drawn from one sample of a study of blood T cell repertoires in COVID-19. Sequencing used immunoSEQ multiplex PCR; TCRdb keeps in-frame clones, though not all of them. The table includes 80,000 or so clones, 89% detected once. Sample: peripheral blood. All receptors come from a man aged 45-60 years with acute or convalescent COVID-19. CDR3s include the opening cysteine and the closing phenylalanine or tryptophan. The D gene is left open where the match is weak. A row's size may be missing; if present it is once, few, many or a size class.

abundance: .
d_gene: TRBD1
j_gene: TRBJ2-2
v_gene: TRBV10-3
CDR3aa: CATSGQLTNTGELFF
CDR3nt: TGTGCCACCTCGGGACAGCTAACGAACACCGGGGAGCTGTTTTTT

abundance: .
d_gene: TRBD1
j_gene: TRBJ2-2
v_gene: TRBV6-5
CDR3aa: CASRTSGGTGELFF
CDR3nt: TGTGCCAGCAGGACCTCAGGGGGCACCGGGGAGCTGTTTTTT

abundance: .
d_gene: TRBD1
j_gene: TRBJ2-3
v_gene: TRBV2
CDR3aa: CASSGQGRTDTQYF
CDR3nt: TGTGCCAGCAGTGGACAGGGACGCACAGATACGCAGTATTTT

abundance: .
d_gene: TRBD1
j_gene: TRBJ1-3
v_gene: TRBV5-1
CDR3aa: CASSLQGSSGNTIYF
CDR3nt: TGCGCCAGCAGCTTACAGGGGAGCTCTGGAAACACCATATATTTT

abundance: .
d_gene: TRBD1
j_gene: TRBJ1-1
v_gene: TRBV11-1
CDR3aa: CASSLGAGQRNTEAFF
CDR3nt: TGTGCCAGCAGCTTAGGTGCGGGACAGAGGAACACTGAAGCTTTCTTT

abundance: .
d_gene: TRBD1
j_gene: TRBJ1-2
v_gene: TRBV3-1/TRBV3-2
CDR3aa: CASSQAPLQGAHGYTF
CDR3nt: TGTGCCAGCAGCCAAGCCCCCCTACAGGGGGCCCATGGCTACACCTTC

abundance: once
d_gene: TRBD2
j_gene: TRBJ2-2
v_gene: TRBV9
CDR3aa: CASSVGAGGPVGELFF
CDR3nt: TGTGCCAGCAGCGTAGGAGCGGGAGGGCCGGTCGGGGAGCTGTTTTTT

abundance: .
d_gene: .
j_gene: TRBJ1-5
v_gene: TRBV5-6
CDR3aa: CASSSTAGPYSNQPQHF
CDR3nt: TGTGCCAGCAGCTCTACCGCGGGACCCTATAGCAATCAGCCCCAGCATTTT

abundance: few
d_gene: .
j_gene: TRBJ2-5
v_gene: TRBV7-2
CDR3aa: CASSYSTGGGPETQYF
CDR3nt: TGTGCCAGCAGCTATAGTACAGGGGGGGGGCCGGAGACCCAGTACTTC

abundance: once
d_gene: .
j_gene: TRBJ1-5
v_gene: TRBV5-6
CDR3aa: CASSSGGDQPQHF
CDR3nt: TGTGCCAGCAGCTCCGGGGGGGATCAGCCCCAGCATTTT

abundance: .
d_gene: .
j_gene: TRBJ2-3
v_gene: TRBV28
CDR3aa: CASRLSTDTQYF
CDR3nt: TGTGCCTCCCGACTCTCCACAGATACGCAGTATTTT

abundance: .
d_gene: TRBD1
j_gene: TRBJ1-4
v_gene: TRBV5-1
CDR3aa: CASSPGTGDHNEKLFF
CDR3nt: TGCGCCAGCAGCCCTGGGACAGGGGACCATAATGAAAAACTGTTTTTT

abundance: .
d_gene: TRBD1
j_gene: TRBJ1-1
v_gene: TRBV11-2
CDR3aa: CASSLWQGASNTEAFF
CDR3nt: TGTGCCAGCAGCTTATGGCAGGGGGCTTCGAACACTGAAGCTTTCTTT

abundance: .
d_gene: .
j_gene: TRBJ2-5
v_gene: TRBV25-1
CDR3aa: CASSDAAAGAQYF
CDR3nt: TGTGCCAGCAGTGACGCAGCGGCCGGGGCCCAGTACTTC

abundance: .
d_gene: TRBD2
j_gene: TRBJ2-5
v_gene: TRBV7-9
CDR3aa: CASSSGGLQYF
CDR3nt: TGTGCCAGCAGCTCGGGGGGGCTGCAGTACTTC

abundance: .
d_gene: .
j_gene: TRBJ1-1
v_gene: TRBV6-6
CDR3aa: CASSYARGDTEAFF
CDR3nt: TGTGCCAGCAGTTACGCCCGGGGGGACACTGAAGCTTTCTTT

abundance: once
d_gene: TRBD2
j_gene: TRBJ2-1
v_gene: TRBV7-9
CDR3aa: CASSSVAGMRNEQFF
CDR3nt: TGTGCCAGCAGCTCGGTAGCGGGAATGCGGAATGAGCAGTTCTTC

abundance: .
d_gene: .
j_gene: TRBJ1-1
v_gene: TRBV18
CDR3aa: CASSPTGSSEAFF
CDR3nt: TGTGCCAGCTCACCTACGGGAAGCAGTGAAGCTTTCTTT

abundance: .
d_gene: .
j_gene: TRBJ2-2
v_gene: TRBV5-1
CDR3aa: CASSITASSDTGELFF
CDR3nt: TGCGCCAGCAGCATCACAGCATCATCGGACACCGGGGAGCTGTTTTTT

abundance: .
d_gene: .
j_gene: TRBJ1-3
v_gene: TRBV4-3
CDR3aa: CASSQELAGMAGNTIYF
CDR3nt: TGCGCCAGCAGCCAAGAACTAGCAGGGATGGCTGGAAACACCATATATTTT

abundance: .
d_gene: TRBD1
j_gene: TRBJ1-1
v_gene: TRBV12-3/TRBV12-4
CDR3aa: CASRPTGWTEAFF
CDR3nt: TGTGCCAGCAGGCCGACAGGGTGGACTGAAGCTTTCTTT

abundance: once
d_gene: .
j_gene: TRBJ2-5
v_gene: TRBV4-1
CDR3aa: CASSPPGRRHQETQYF
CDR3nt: TGCGCCAGCAGCCCCCCAGGCAGACGTCACCAAGAGACCCAGTACTTC

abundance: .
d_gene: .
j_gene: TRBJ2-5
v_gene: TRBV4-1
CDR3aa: CASSLRGGGTQETQYF
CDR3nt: TGCGCCAGCAGCCTTAGAGGAGGGGGCACCCAAGAGACCCAGTACTTC

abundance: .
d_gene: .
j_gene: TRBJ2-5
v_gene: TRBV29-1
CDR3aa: CSVEDPDRTYQETQYF
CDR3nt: TGCAGCGTTGAAGACCCAGACAGAACCTACCAAGAGACCCAGTACTTC

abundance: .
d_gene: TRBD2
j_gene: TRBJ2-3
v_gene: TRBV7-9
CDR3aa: CASSVGRGLSTDTQYF
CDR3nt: TGTGCCAGCAGCGTTGGGCGGGGACTAAGCACAGATACGCAGTATTTT

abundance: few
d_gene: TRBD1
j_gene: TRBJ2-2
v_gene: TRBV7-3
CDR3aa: CASSQTTGSTGELFF
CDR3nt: TGTGCCAGCAGTCAAACGACAGGGAGCACCGGGGAGCTGTTTTTT

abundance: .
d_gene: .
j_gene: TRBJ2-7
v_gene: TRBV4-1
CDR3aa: CASSQDGGTDYEQYF
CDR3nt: TGCGCCAGCAGCCAAGACGGGGGAACGGACTACGAGCAGTACTTC

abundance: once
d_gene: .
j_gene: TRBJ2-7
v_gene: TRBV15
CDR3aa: CATSRDNYEQYF
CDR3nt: TGTGCCACCAGCAGAGACAACTACGAGCAGTACTTC

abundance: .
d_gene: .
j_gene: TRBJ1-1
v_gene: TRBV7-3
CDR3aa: CASSLQWNTEAFF
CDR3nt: TGTGCCAGCAGCTTACAGTGGAACACTGAAGCTTTCTTT

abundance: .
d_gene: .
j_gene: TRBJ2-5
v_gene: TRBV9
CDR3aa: CASSVAHRVPQETQYF
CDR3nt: TGTGCCAGCAGCGTCGCCCACAGGGTTCCCCAAGAGACCCAGTACTTC

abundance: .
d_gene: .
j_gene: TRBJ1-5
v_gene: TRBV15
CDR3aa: CATSRDRGLDQPQHF
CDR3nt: TGTGCCACCAGCAGAGATAGGGGGTTGGATCAGCCCCAGCATTTT

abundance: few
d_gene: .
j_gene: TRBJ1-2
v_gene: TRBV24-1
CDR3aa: CATSVDGVGYTF
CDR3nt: TGTGCCACCAGTGTCGACGGGGTAGGCTACACCTTC

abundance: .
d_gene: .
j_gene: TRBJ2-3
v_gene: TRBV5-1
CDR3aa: CASGPAGSTDTQYF
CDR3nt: TGCGCCAGCGGCCCGGCAGGGAGCACAGATACGCAGTATTTT

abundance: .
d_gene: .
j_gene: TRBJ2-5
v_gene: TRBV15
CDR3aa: CATSRDPSAQETQYF
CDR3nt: TGTGCCACCAGCAGAGATCCCAGCGCCCAAGAGACCCAGTACTTC

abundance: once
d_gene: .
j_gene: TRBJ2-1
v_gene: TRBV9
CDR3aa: CASSLSSQWSSYNEQFF
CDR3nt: TGTGCCAGCAGCCTCAGCTCTCAGTGGAGCTCCTACAATGAGCAGTTCTTC

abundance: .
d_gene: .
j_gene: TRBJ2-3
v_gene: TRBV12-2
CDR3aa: CASRLGRRERTRDTQYF
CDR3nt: TGTGCAAGTCGCTTAGGTCGGAGGGAGCGAACAAGAGATACGCAGTATTTT

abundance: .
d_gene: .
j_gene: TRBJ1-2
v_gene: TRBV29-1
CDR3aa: CSVEWLEGPNYGYTF
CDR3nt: TGCAGCGTTGAGTGGTTAGAGGGCCCAAATTATGGCTACACCTTC

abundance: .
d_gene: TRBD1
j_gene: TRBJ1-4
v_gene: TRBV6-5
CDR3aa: CASSLQGLGEKLFF
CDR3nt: TGTGCCAGCAGTCTACAGGGGCTTGGTGAAAAACTGTTTTTT

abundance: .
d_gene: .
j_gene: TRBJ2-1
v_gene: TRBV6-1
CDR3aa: CASSYVERRNEQFF
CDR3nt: TGTGCCAGCAGTTATGTGGAGCGGCGCAATGAGCAGTTCTTC

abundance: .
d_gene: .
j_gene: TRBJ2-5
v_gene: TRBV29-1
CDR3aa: CSVYGEEETQYF
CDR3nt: TGCAGCGTTTACGGGGAGGAAGAGACCCAGTACTTC

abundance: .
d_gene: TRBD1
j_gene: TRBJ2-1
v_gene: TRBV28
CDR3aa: CASRDRATYNEQFF
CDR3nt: TGTGCCAGCAGGGACAGGGCCACCTACAATGAGCAGTTCTTC

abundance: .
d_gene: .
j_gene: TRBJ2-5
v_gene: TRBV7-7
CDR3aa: CASSLELGVETQYF
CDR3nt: TGTGCCAGCAGCTTAGAGCTAGGGGTAGAGACCCAGTACTTC

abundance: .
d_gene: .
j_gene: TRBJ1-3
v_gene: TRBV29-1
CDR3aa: CSAQGFSGNTIYF
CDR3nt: TGCAGCGCACAGGGCTTCTCTGGAAACACCATATATTTT

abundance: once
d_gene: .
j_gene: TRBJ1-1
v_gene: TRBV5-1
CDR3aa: CASSPDETPLGTEAFF
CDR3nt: TGCGCCAGCAGCCCAGACGAGACACCGTTGGGCACTGAAGCTTTCTTT

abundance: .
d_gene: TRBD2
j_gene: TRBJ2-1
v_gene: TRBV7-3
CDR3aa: CASSSLAGDEQFF
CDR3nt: TGTGCCAGCAGCTCCCTAGCGGGCGATGAGCAGTTCTTC

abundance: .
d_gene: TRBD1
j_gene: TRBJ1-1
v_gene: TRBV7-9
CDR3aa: CASSSHQGQGFSEAFF
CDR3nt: TGTGCCAGCAGCTCGCACCAGGGACAGGGCTTCTCTGAAGCTTTCTTT

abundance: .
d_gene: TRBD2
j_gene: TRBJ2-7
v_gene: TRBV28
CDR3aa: CASSLRGLAGQEQYF
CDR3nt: TGTGCCAGCAGTTTAAGGGGACTAGCGGGACAGGAGCAGTACTTC

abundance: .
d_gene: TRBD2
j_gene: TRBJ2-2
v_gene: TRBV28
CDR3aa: CASIPSGYTGELFF
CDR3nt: TGTGCCAGCATTCCTAGCGGCTACACCGGGGAGCTGTTTTTT

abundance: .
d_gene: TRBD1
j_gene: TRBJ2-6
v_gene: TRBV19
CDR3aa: CASSIFNPRQGTASGANVLTF
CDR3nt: TGTGCCAGTAGTATCTTTAACCCCAGACAGGGTACAGCCTCCGGGGCCAACGTCCTGACTTTC

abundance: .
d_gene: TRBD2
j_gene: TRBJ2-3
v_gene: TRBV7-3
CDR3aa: CASSLGGRAVDTQYF
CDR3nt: TGTGCCAGCAGCTTAGGGGGGAGGGCCGTGGATACGCAGTATTTT

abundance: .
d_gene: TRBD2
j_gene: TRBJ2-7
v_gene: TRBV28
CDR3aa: CASNTGEGYEQYF
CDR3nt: TGTGCCAGCAATACGGGGGAGGGCTACGAGCAGTACTTC

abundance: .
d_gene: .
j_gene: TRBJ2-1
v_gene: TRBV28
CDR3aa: CASTPSGVNEQFF
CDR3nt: TGTGCCAGCACCCCTTCGGGGGTCAATGAGCAGTTCTTC

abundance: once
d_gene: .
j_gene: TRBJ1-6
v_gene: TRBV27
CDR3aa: CASRTNYNSPLHF
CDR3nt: TGTGCCAGCAGAACTAATTATAATTCACCCCTCCACTTT

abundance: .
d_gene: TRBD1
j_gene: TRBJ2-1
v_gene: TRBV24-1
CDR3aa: CATSGTVNNEQFF
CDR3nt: TGTGCCACCAGCGGGACAGTAAACAATGAGCAGTTCTTC

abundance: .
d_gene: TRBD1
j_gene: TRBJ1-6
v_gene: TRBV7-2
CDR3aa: CASSNRGGSYNSPLHF
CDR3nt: TGTGCCAGCAGCAACAGGGGTGGCTCCTATAATTCACCCCTCCACTTT